A selection of T cell receptor beta chains follows, all from one sample in a study of cytotoxic CD8 clonotypes in ibrutinib-treated CLL. Sequencing was performed with immunoSEQ multiplex PCR; in TCRdb, only in-frame clones are kept and a portion is missing. The table includes approximately 45,000 clones, 60% to 70% detected once. Sequenced material: PBMCs, taken after 24 months of ibrutinib treatment. All receptors derive from a human donor with chronic lymphocytic leukemia. CDR3s leave out the opening cysteine and the closing phenylalanine or tryptophan.

>TRBV2
ASSGGLAVKYNEQF
>TRBV2
ASSDQDRVGAYNEQF
>TRBV30
AWTRQPMNTEAF
>TRBV7-2
ASSFNFGNTIY
>TRBV2
ASLSTGEAIAGGLYEQY
>TRBV4-2
ASSLTGFATNEKLF
>TRBV30
ARRPISHTDTQY
>TRBV27
ASSRLGASKDTQY
>TRBV5-4
ASSLGAPSYGYT
>TRBV18
ASSPGSGNTIY
>TRBV15
ATSRDAVYSNQPQH
>TRBV21-1
ASSNPWGGYEQY
>TRBV7-8
ASSLVGGGGSQETQY
>TRBV5-1
ASSLEGQGLSSPLH
>TRBV7-3
ASSNTPGNTIY
>TRBV30
AWTAGGWETQY
>TRBV2
ASSGEYNDWILYEQY
>TRBV6-1
ASSEGPTGNTIY
>TRBV29-1
SVASGRHQETQY
>TRBV19
ASSMGPNQSGGYT